This T cell receptor beta chain was recovered during a study of cytomegalovirus exposure and HLA in healthy donors. Study findings and constraints: Later analysis identified a missense DCLRE1C variant that was linked to TCR beta V- and J-gene trimming. The later analysis indicated that the majority of CMV-associated TCR beta chains appeared HLA-restricted.

Researchers ran the PCR with 60 Vbeta and 13 Jbeta primers. Some clones are missing from TCRdb's copy, which holds only in-frame ones; the method was immunoSEQ multiplex PCR. Recorded for this sample: 150,000 or so clones. With 2 bases removed from V and 6 bases from J, the gap between germline ends came to 13 bases. The CDR3 has 14 residues. Germline assignment: CDR1 SGHNT and CDR2 YYREEE (reference sequence). Comments on this clone: The target antigen is unknown.

The sample comprised PBMCs. This receptor was obtained from a man in his late teens or twenties in good health and CMV-seronegative. This rearrangement joins TRBV5-4 to TRBJ2-3; D remains unclear. CDR3 sequence: CASSFLAGPDTQYF. Written as DNA, the CDR3 is TGTGCCAGCAGCTTTCTGGCAGGTCCGGATACGCAGTATTTT.